This entry lists 32 T cell receptor beta chains sequenced from one sample in a study of T-cell reconstitution after alpha-beta-depleted transplantation in children. Unique molecular identifiers were incorporated during preparation of the TCRbeta library. Via MiXCR, TCRdb re-called the PCR reads, giving one row per CDR3 protein. Of around 480,000 distinct CDR3 sequences in the sample, around a third were seen once. Sequencing used PBMCs from the stem cell graft donor, obtained from the stem cell graft. These receptors were taken from a human donor who donated a stem cell graft to a child with aplastic anemia.

This clonotype was detected a few times. The chain couples TRBV10-1 to TRBJ2-1, with 8 bases aligning to TRBD2. Germline CDR1 reads WNHNN; CDR2 reads SYGVQD (reference sequence). The CDR3 is 12 amino acids. Losses at the gene ends were 8 bases for V and 9 bases for J; bases not matched to a gene: 6. CDR3 nucleotide sequence: TGCGCCAGCTCCACTAGCGGTCCTGAGCAGTTCTTC. Amino acids: CASSTSGPEQFF.

This clonotype was observed a few times. The rearrangement joins TRBV7-2 to TRBJ1-3; weak D call: TRBD1 (5 bases). Germline V CDR1 and CDR2: SGHTA, FQGNSA. The V end was cut by 1 base, the J end by 0 bases, with 10 bases between. The CDR3 loop spans 16 amino acids. CDR3 in amino acids: CASSLVSGGSGNTIYF. In DNA form, the CDR3 reads TGTGCCAGCAGCTTAGTTTCTGGGGGCTCTGGAAACACCATATATTTT. The full variable domain, with the rest looked up from reference TRBV7-2 and TRBJ1-3, is GAGVSQSPSNKVTEKGKDVELRCDPISGHTALYWYRQSLGQGLEFLIYFQGNSAPDKSGLPSDRFSAERTGGSVSTLTIQRTQQEDSAVYLCASSLVSGGSGNTIYFGEGSWLTVV.

The chain has TRBV28 and TRBJ1-5, with no clear D. Trimming took 6 bases from V and 5 from J, leaving 14 bases between them. Per the germline V gene, CDR1 is MDHEN and CDR2 is SYDVKM. The CDR3 loop spans 14 amino acids. The CDR3 DNA reads TGTGCCAGCAGCCCCTTTGGGAGCGATCAGCCCCAGCATTTT. It is translated as CASSPFGSDQPQHF.

The rearrangement uses TRBV10-2 and TRBJ2-5; D is ambiguous. CDR3 length equals 12 residues. CDR1 and CDR2 from the germline V gene are WSHSY and SAAADI. The V gene lost 3 bases and the J gene lost 2 bases, with 4 bases spanning the gap. DNA for the CDR3: TGCGCCAGCAGTGAACTTCAAGAGACCCAGTACTTC. This gives the protein CASSELQETQYF.

In this sample, this clonotype turned up a few times. The CDR3 loop reads CASSSNRPQDEQFF. CDR3 in DNA: TGTGCCAGCAGCTCTAATAGACCTCAAGATGAGCAGTTCTTC. The V gene is TRBV9, the J gene TRBJ2-1, with D unresolved. The CDR3 runs to 14 residues. Per the germline V gene, CDR1 is SGDLS and CDR2 is YYNGEE. V was trimmed by 4 bases and J by 8 bases, leaving 16 bases between them.

There are many counts of this clonotype. The chain links TRBV12-3 or TRBV12-4 to TRBJ1-5; D unresolved. The CDR3 is made up of 13 amino acids. V lost 3 bases and J 5 bases, leaving 8 bases between the germline ends. The CDR3 DNA follows: TGTGCCAGCAGTTTCGGGTTCGATCAGCCCCAGCATTTT. Amino acids: CASSFGFDQPQHF.

This clonotype was counted between two and nine times. The genes are TRBV29-1 and TRBJ2-2; tentatively, D is TRBD2 (6 bases). The V gene's germline CDR1 is SQVTM and CDR2 ANQGSEA. The CDR3 has 13 residues. Trimming took 6 bases from V and 4 from J, leaving 12 bases between them. DNA of the CDR3: TGCAGCGTGAGGGCGGGAAGCACCGGGGAGCTGTTTTTT. Encoded protein: CSVRAGSTGELFF.

V gene TRBV20-1 combines with J gene TRBJ2-1; the match to TRBD1 covers 8 bases. Germline lookup yields CDR1 DFQATT and CDR2 SNEGSKA (reference sequence). With 0 bases clipped from V and 0 bases from J, the junction kept 4 bases outside the gene matches. This CDR3 region has 16 residues. The CDR3 sequence: CSARDRDRSSYNEQFF. DNA for the CDR3: TGCAGTGCTAGAGATAGGGACAGGAGCTCCTACAATGAGCAGTTCTTC.

This chain joins TRBV7-9 and TRBJ1-5; D may be TRBD1 (6 bases). CDR1 is SEHNR, CDR2 FQNEAQ, per germline (reference sequence). This CDR3 has 14 amino acids. V was clipped by 4 bases and J by 4 bases, with 11 bases between them. CDR3 protein: CASSSGDRNQPQHF. The CDR3 bases are TGTGCCAGCAGCTCAGGGGATAGAAATCAGCCCCAGCATTTT.

This clonotype was seen a handful of times. The chain links TRBV13 to TRBJ1-2, with D maybe TRBD1 (5 bases). The V end was cut by 5 bases, the J end by 8 bases, with 12 bases between. Germline V gives CDR1 PRHDT, CDR2 FYEKMQ (reference sequence). The CDR3 contains 12 residues. The CDR3 loop reads CASSNDRRGYTF. As DNA, the CDR3 is TGTGCCAGCAGCAACGACAGACGGGGCTACACCTTC.

This clonotype was detected only a few times. This chain connects TRBV12-3 or TRBV12-4 to TRBJ2-1; weak D call: TRBD1 (6 bases). Trimming took off 5 bases at V and 0 bases at J, with 8 bases between the two ends. The CDR3 sequence is 14 residues long. The CDR3 region is CASSTGSSYNEQFF. Written as DNA, the CDR3 is TGTGCCAGCAGTACAGGGAGCTCCTACAATGAGCAGTTCTTC.

This clonotype occurred a few times. The chain employs TRBV27 and TRBJ2-6; D assignment may be TRBD1 or TRBD2 (5 bases each). Germline CDR1 and CDR2: MNHEY and SMNVEV (reference sequence). This CDR3 comprises 16 residues. V was cut by 6 bases and J by 2 bases, with 14 bases left in between. The CDR3 nucleotides are TGTGCCAGCAGCCCCCTTCAGGGAGCTGGGGCCAACGTCCTGACTTTC. Translating it yields CASSPLQGAGANVLTF.

The chain employs TRBV4-3 and TRBJ2-1, with TRBD2 as a possible D gene (5 bases). Germline CDR1 and CDR2: LGHNA and YSLEER. V lost 2 bases to trimming and J lost 14 bases, with 16 bases between them. CDR3 length equals 13 residues. CDR3 DNA sequence: TGCGCCAGCAGCCAAAGTTTCTCCCAAGCGGAGTTCTTC. Protein product: CASSQSFSQAEFF.

The V call is TRBV7-2, the J call TRBJ2-2; 11 positions match TRBD2. The V gene end was trimmed by 5 bases and the J gene end by 6 bases; junction bases not matched to a gene: 8. The CDR3 is made up of 16 amino acids. Per the germline V gene, CDR1 is SGHTA and CDR2 is FQGNSA. CDR3 region: CASSAQLAGVPGELFF. The CDR3 region has the DNA TGTGCCAGCAGCGCGCAACTAGCGGGAGTACCCGGGGAGCTGTTTTTT.

The chain is built from TRBV7-2 and TRBJ2-7, with 9 bases fitting TRBD1. CDR3 length: 17 residues. The V gene's germline CDR1 is SGHTA and CDR2 FQGNSA. After removal of 4 bases from V and 3 bases from J, the junction contained 13 bases not matched to a gene. The CDR3 coding sequence is TGTGCCAGCAGCTCTACAAAATGGACAGGGGTCCTCTACGAGCAGTACTTC. It encodes CASSSTKWTGVLYEQYF.

The CDR3 region is CSVGETGGVYGYTF. The CDR3 nucleotides read TGCAGCGTTGGTGAGACAGGGGGCGTCTATGGCTACACCTTC. This chain links TRBV29-1 with TRBJ1-2; 10 bases are shared with TRBD1. The CDR3 runs 14 residues. Losses at the gene ends were 4 bases for V and 4 bases for J; bases not matched to a gene: 6. In germline, CDR1 is SQVTM, CDR2 ANQGSEA.

The rearrangement links TRBV5-1 to TRBJ2-7; no clear D. Germline CDR1 and CDR2: SGHRS and YFSETQ. CDR3 length: 16 amino acids. V lost 4 bases to trimming and J lost 0 bases, with 17 bases between them. The CDR3 nucleotides are TGCGCCAGCAGCCCCGGCGGAACCTTGAGCTCCTACGAGCAGTACGTC. Its protein is CASSPGGTLSSYEQYV.

This clonotype was counted a few times. The chain employs TRBV29-1 and TRBJ2-1, with TRBD1 matching 10 bases. The germline CDR1 and CDR2 sequences are SQVTM and ANQGSEA. The V segment lost 7 bases and the J segment 6 bases; nucleotides outside the gene matches: 9. The CDR3 loop spans 14 amino acids. Here the CDR3 reads CSAKGTGAPNEQFF. The CDR3 DNA reads as TGCAGCGCTAAAGGGACAGGGGCCCCCAATGAGCAGTTCTTC.

This clonotype was counted between two and nine times. This sequence joins TRBV7-9 and TRBJ1-2, with unresolved D. V lost 1 base and J lost 8, with 17 bases in between. Germline V gene sequence: CDR1 SEHNR, CDR2 FQNEAQ (reference sequence). CDR3 size: 15 residues. As DNA, the CDR3 is TGTGCCAGCAGCTTAGAGGTCTCCCAACTATGGGGCTACACCTTC. Its translation: CASSLEVSQLWGYTF. The entire variable domain, with the rest obtained from reference TRBV7-9 and TRBJ1-2, is as follows: DTGVSQNPRHKITKRGQNVTFRCDPISEHNRLYWYRQTLGQGPEFLTYFQNEAQLEKSRLLSDRFSAERPKGSFSTLEIQRTEQGDSAMYLCASSLEVSQLWGYTFGSGTRLTVV.

This clonotype appeared a few times. This chain links TRBV7-8 with TRBJ2-7; 7 nucleotides line up with TRBD1. CDR3 length: 13 amino acids. Unmatched junction bases numbered 7, after V lost 5 bases and J lost 6 bases. Germline-derived CDR1 and CDR2 are SGHVS and FQNEAQ. The CDR3 DNA reads TGTGCCAGCAGCAACGACAGGGAGAGCGAGCAGTACGTC. Translated, it gives CASSNDRESEQYV.

This CDR3 is CSLRTGGASDTQYF. The CDR3 nucleotides read TGCAGCCTGAGGACAGGGGGTGCGTCAGATACGCAGTATTTT. V usage is TRBV29-1 and J usage is TRBJ2-3; 10 nucleotides match TRBD1. CDR1 is SQVTM, CDR2 ANQGSEA, per germline. The CDR3 runs 14 residues. J was trimmed by 4 bases and V by 8 bases; bases with no gene match: 9.

J is TRBJ1-1 and V is TRBV4-3, with D hard to call. The CDR3 covers 16 residues. CDR1 and CDR2 (germline): LGHNA, YSLEER. Trimming shortened V by 0 bases and J by 4 bases, and 15 bases separated the two germline ends. DNA for the CDR3: TGCGCCAGCAGCCAAGATTATCGGCTAACGGGCACTGAAGCTTTCTTT. Its translation is CASSQDYRLTGTEAFF.

The V and J genes are TRBV10-3 and TRBJ2-7; D is perhaps TRBD1 (6 bases). Germline V CDR1 and CDR2: ENHRY, SYGVKD. The CDR3 is 16 amino acids. The V end lost 2 bases, the J end lost 7 bases, and 21 bases lay between the germline ends. The CDR3 DNA follows: TGTGCCATCAGTGAGGCAGGATCCTACAGGGCTGGGGAGCAGTACTTC. Translating it yields CAISEAGSYRAGEQYF.

This clonotype came up a few times. The chain uses TRBV3-1 and TRBJ2-4; 14 bases agree with TRBD2. Per the germline V gene, CDR1 is LGHDT and CDR2 is YNNKEL (reference sequence). CDR3 size: 18 residues. J lost 7 bases, V lost 1 base, and 9 bases had no gene match. Written as DNA, the CDR3 is TGTGCCAGCAGCCAAGGGACCGGGACTAGCGGGAGAAGGAACATTCAGTACTTC. Translation: CASSQGTGTSGRRNIQYF.

The chain carries TRBV5-8 and TRBJ1-4, with D perhaps TRBD1 (6 bases). Germline V CDR1 and CDR2: SGHTS, YDEGEE. Trimming removed 0 bases at V and 4 bases at J, with 16 bases between. The CDR3 totals 17 residues. In DNA, the CDR3 is TGTGCCAGCAGCTTGGCCGCGGCAGGGGCGAATAATGAAAAACTGTTTTTT. Translating it yields CASSLAAAGANNEKLFF.

The table lists this clonotype with a few counts. The rearrangement links TRBV20-1 to TRBJ2-3, with 12 bases fitting TRBD2. V dropped 4 bases and J dropped 5; count of bases not matched to a gene: 10. Germline V gene sequence: CDR1 DFQATT, CDR2 SNEGSKA (reference sequence). CDR3 length: 16 amino acids. The CDR3 loop is CSATRLAGELGDTQYF. The CDR3 DNA follows: TGCAGTGCTACGCGACTAGCGGGAGAATTAGGAGATACGCAGTATTTT.

The genes are TRBV10-2 and TRBJ2-7; 11 positions match TRBD1. Unmatched junction bases numbered 3, after V lost 2 bases and J lost 3 bases. Germline assignment: CDR1 WSHSY and CDR2 SAAADI. This CDR3 is built from 15 residues. CDR3 in DNA: TGCGCCAGCAGTGAGCCGGGACAGGGGGTCTACGAGCAGTACTTC. Its protein product is CASSEPGQGVYEQYF.

CDR3 region: CASRTGVNEQFF. CDR3 DNA sequence: TGTGCCAGCAGGACAGGGGTAAATGAGCAGTTCTTC. The chain uses TRBV6-2 or TRBV6-3 and TRBJ2-1; TRBD1 matches at 8 bases. This CDR3 has 12 residues. Germline values: CDR1 MNHEY, CDR2 SVGEGT. Trimming took 6 bases from V and 7 from J; bases not matched to a gene: 2.

J is TRBJ1-2 and V is TRBV28, with D possibly being TRBD1 (5 bases). Germline values: CDR1 MDHEN, CDR2 SYDVKM. The CDR3 is 13 residues long. Trimming stripped 5 bases from V and 7 bases from J, with 14 bases between. CDR3 in amino acids: CASSGGGTIGYTF. CDR3 coding DNA: TGTGCCAGCAGTGGTGGGGGGACCATTGGCTACACCTTC.

The genes are TRBV6-1 and TRBJ1-4, with D perhaps matching TRBD1 (6 bases). V was shortened by 6 bases and J by 0 bases, with 11 bases between the two germline ends. There are 15 residues in the CDR3. Germline assignment: CDR1 MNHNS and CDR2 SASEGT. CDR3 in amino acids: CASSRQVTTNEKLFF. CDR3 coding DNA: TGTGCCAGCAGCCGACAGGTGACAACTAATGAAAAACTGTTTTTT.

This clonotype occurred once. The chain joins TRBV20-1 to TRBJ2-3; 7 nucleotides line up with TRBD2. The CDR3 length is 13 residues. Germline V gives CDR1 DFQATT, CDR2 SNEGSKA (reference sequence). Trimming cost V 7 bases and J 2 bases; bases outside gene matches: 6. The CDR3 region is CSGEAGITDTQYF. In DNA, the CDR3 is TGCAGTGGTGAAGCGGGAATCACAGATACGCAGTATTTT.

The chain links TRBV5-1 to TRBJ1-1; D is ambiguous. Germline V gene sequence: CDR1 SGHRS, CDR2 YFSETQ. The CDR3 spans 12 residues. The V gene lost 5 bases and the J gene lost 2 bases, with 7 bases spanning the gap. CDR3 coding DNA: TGCGCCAGCAGGCAGTATAACACTGAAGCTTTCTTT. It yields the protein CASRQYNTEAFF.